These T cell receptor beta chains were read from a single sample in a study of cytomegalovirus exposure and HLA in healthy donors. TCRdb keeps only in-frame clones here, not all; method: immunoSEQ multiplex PCR. The data contain under 150,000 clones, approximately 80% of them singletons. Material for sequencing was PBMCs. Receptors were obtained from a middle-aged woman in good health and CMV-seropositive. Each CDR3 is given with its conserved first and last residue. D genes are given only for firm matches. Where a row states a size, it is once, few, many or the class of an expanded clone; other rows omit it.

length	V	J	size	D	DNA	CDR3
15	TRBV4-2	TRBJ2-2	once	TRBD1	TGTGCCAGCAGCGCCCGACAGGGGGACACCGGGGAGCTGTTTTTT	CASSARQGDTGELFF
13	TRBV2	TRBJ1-1	NA	NA	TGTGCCAGCAGGGATGATGGGGGGGATGAAGCTTTCTTT	CASRDDGGDEAFF
14	TRBV6-6	TRBJ1-4	NA	TRBD1	TGTGCCAGCAGTCCTAGGACAGGGGTTGAAAAACTGTTTTTT	CASSPRTGVEKLFF
11	TRBV25-1	TRBJ1-4	few	NA	TGTGCCAGCACCATGTATGAAAAACTGTTTTTT	CASTMYEKLFF
13	TRBV9	TRBJ2-1	NA	NA	TGTGCCAGCAGCGTAGGGCCCCACAATGAGCAGTTCTTC	CASSVGPHNEQFF
16	TRBV9	TRBJ2-7	NA	TRBD2	TGTGCCAGCAGCTCAACTAGCGGGCCGAGCTCCTACGAGCAGTACTTC	CASSSTSGPSSYEQYF
14	TRBV4-2	TRBJ1-2	NA	TRBD1	TGTGCCAGCAGCCGTATACCCGGGACAGTTAAACACACCTTC	CASSRIPGTVKHTF
15	TRBV19	TRBJ1-1	few	NA	TGTGCCAGTAGTAAACGGCATGGGGAGGGCACTGAAGCTTTCTTT	CASSKRHGEGTEAFF
15	TRBV11-2	TRBJ2-1	NA	TRBD2	TGTGCCAGCAGCTGGACTAGCGGGAGGAACAATGAGCAGTTCTTC	CASSWTSGRNNEQFF
13	TRBV30	TRBJ2-7	NA	TRBD1	TGTGCCTGGAGTCCTCAGGGGGACTACGAGCAGTACTTC	CAWSPQGDYEQYF
15	TRBV11-2	TRBJ2-5	NA	NA	TGTGCCAGCAGCTTTGGGCAGGGAGGCGGAGAGACCCAGTACTTC	CASSFGQGGGETQYF
15	TRBV5-8	TRBJ1-1	few	TRBD1	TGTGCCAGCAGCCCGAGGACAGGGAGCTACACTGAAGCTTTCTTT	CASSPRTGSYTEAFF
13	TRBV6-5	TRBJ2-7	NA	NA	TGTGCCAGCAGTAAGGACATCACCTACGAGCAGTACTTC	CASSKDITYEQYF
11	TRBV20-1	TRBJ1-2	once	NA	TGCAGTGCTCCCCTGCCGGGTGGCTACACCTTC	CSAPLPGGYTF
12	TRBV28	TRBJ1-6	NA	NA	TGTGCCAGCAGTATCGCGTCAGGCCGCCTCCACTTT	CASSIASGRLHF
15	TRBV6-8	TRBJ2-7	once	NA	TGTGCCAGCCTGCGGGCCGCCCCCTGGGGCTACGAGCAGTACTTC	CASLRAAPWGYEQYF
12	TRBV9	TRBJ2-1	NA	NA	TGTGCCAGCAGTCGGGAAAACAATGAGCAGTTCTTC	CASSRENNEQFF
10	TRBV20-1	TRBJ2-1	NA	NA	TGCAGCCAGGGTATCGATGAGCAGTTCTTC	CSQGIDEQFF
13	TRBV6-6	TRBJ1-1	NA	NA	TGTGCCAGCAGTGGCCAGCCCGTAGCACAAACTTTCTTT	CASSGQPVAQTFF
15	TRBV10-3	TRBJ1-2	NA	NA	TGTGCCATCAGTGTATCAAATCAGGAAACCTATGGCTACACCTTC	CAISVSNQETYGYTF
14	TRBV6-6	TRBJ1-4	NA	NA	TGTTCGGTTCGGCAGGGCGGAACTAATGAAAAACTGTTTTTT	CSVRQGGTNEKLFF
14	TRBV19	TRBJ1-5	NA	NA	TGTGCCAGTAGTGGGGGCCGGAGCAATCAGCCCCAGCATTTT	CASSGGRSNQPQHF
13	TRBV7-3	TRBJ2-7	NA	TRBD2	TGTGCCAGCAGCTTCACTAGCGTGGGGGAGCAGTACTTC	CASSFTSVGEQYF
13	TRBV7-3	TRBJ2-2	NA	NA	TGTGCCAGCAGCTTAAGGAGGGCCGGGGAGCTGTTTTTT	CASSLRRAGELFF
17	TRBV27	TRBJ2-3	NA	TRBD2	TGTGCCAGCAGTTTAGTCCGGACTAGCCCCGAAACAGATACGCAGTATTTT	CASSLVRTSPETDTQYF
16	TRBV10-3	TRBJ2-7	NA	NA	TGTGCCACCCTGGAGACCTCTGGGGCCAGCTCCTACGAGCAGTACTTC	CATLETSGASSYEQYF
16	TRBV5-4	TRBJ2-1	NA	TRBD2	TGTGCCAGCAGCGTCAGCGGGAGCGCCGTCTACAATGAGCAGTTCTTC	CASSVSGSAVYNEQFF
17	TRBV28	TRBJ1-5	NA	NA	TGTGCCAGCAGTTTAGCCGCCTCGGGGGGGGGCCATCAGCCCCAGCATTTT	CASSLAASGGGHQPQHF
14	TRBV6-1	TRBJ1-4	few	NA	TGTGCCAGCAGGGAGGGGCTCGTTAATGAAAAACTGTTTTTT	CASREGLVNEKLFF
17	TRBV5-4	TRBJ1-1	NA	NA	TGTGCCAGCAGCTTGGCCGGGGGGGCAGGAATGAACACTGAAGCTTTCTTT	CASSLAGGAGMNTEAFF
11	TRBV28	TRBJ1-2	NA	NA	TGTGCCAGCAGCTCAGGGGACGGCTACACCTTC	CASSSGDGYTF
13	TRBV28	TRBJ2-5	once	NA	TGTGCCAGCAGCCACGCGGGGTCAGAGACCCAGTACTTC	CASSHAGSETQYF
13	TRBV6-5	TRBJ1-2	NA	TRBD1	TGTGCCACTCGACAGGGGTCGTGGTATGGCTACACCTTC	CATRQGSWYGYTF
13	TRBV19	TRBJ2-7	NA	NA	TGTGCCAGTAGTATCGGTCAGGGGTACGAGCAGTACTTC	CASSIGQGYEQYF
12	TRBV5-5	TRBJ1-4	once	NA	TGTGCCAGCAGCTTGGGGCAGGAAAAACTGTTTTTT	CASSLGQEKLFF
15	TRBV27	TRBJ1-3	NA	TRBD1	TGTGCCAGCAGTATGCAGGGGGCGCCCGGAAACACCATATATTTT	CASSMQGAPGNTIYF
16	TRBV28	TRBJ2-6	NA	TRBD2	TGTGCCAGCAGCTTAGCGGGGGGCGCTGGGGCCAACGTCCTGACTTTC	CASSLAGGAGANVLTF